This passage covers 13 T cell receptor beta chains from one sample sequenced in a study of cytomegalovirus exposure and HLA in healthy donors. In the PCR, 60 Vbeta and 13 Jbeta primers were used. The data were produced by immunoSEQ multiplex PCR, yet TCRdb's version contains in-frame clones alone and is incomplete. The table shows roughly 120,000 clones, with 70% to 80% occurring only once. Sequenced input: PBMCs. All receptors come from a middle-aged woman in good health and CMV-seropositive.

This sequence joins TRBV27 and TRBJ2-2; no firm D call. The CDR3 has 15 amino acids. Trimming took off 3 bases at V and 6 bases at J, with 14 bases between the two ends. Germline-derived CDR1 and CDR2 are MNHEY and SMNVEV (reference sequence). The CDR3 protein is CASSLRNNVPGELFF. The CDR3, as DNA: TGTGCCAGCAGTTTGCGTAATAATGTTCCCGGGGAGCTGTTTTTT.

The gene calls are TRBV6-5 and TRBJ2-7; 10 bases map to TRBD2. V shed 4 bases, J shed 2 bases, and the junction held 8 bases outside the gene matches. The CDR3 totals 16 residues. The germline CDR1 and CDR2 sequences are MNHEY and SVGAGI. The CDR3: CASSSPGSGGAYEQYF. The CDR3 DNA reads as TGTGCCAGCAGTTCCCCGGGGAGCGGGGGGGCCTACGAGCAGTACTTC.

V gene TRBV7-9 combines with J gene TRBJ2-5; 8 nucleotides line up with TRBD2. This CDR3 is 16 amino acids long. J was trimmed by 6 bases and V by 1 base; bases with no gene match: 10. Germline CDR1 and CDR2: SEHNR and FQNEAQ (reference sequence). CDR3 sequence (DNA): TGTGCCAGCAGCTTAGAGTCGGCGGGAGGAGGAAAGACCCAGTACTTC. This encodes CASSLESAGGGKTQYF.

The chain carries TRBV6-5 and TRBJ2-5; D is unclear. Germline CDR1 and CDR2: MNHEY and SVGAGI. This CDR3 is 13 amino acids long. The V and J ends lost 5 bases and 4 bases respectively, with 11 bases between them. The CDR3 sequence: CASSPSWAETQYF. In nucleotides, the CDR3 is TGTGCCAGCAGTCCGTCCTGGGCAGAGACCCAGTACTTC.

This clone was detected a few times. The chain recombines TRBV19 with TRBJ1-2; TRBD1 matches 9 bases. This CDR3 spans 14 amino acids. CDR1 and CDR2 from the germline V gene are LNHDA and SQIVND (reference sequence). J was trimmed by 8 bases and V by 5 bases; bases with no gene match: 9. This CDR3 reads CASSPGTGIYGYTF. The CDR3 nucleotides are TGTGCCAGTAGTCCCGGGACAGGGATCTACGGCTACACCTTC.

This rearrangement joins TRBV9 to TRBJ2-7, with 7 positions matching TRBD2. CDR1 is SGDLS, CDR2 YYNGEE, per germline. The trim removed 1 base at V and 2 bases at J, leaving 6 bases unmatched. CDR3 length: 15 residues. The CDR3 spells CASSVRSGATYEQYF. CDR3 nucleotides: TGTGCCAGCAGCGTAAGGAGCGGGGCGACCTACGAGCAGTACTTC.

This clone was recorded a few times. This sequence joins TRBV19 and TRBJ2-2; 8 bases map to TRBD1. V lost 5 bases, J lost 6 bases, and 5 bases stayed unmatched. This CDR3 contains 14 residues. Germline CDR1 and CDR2: LNHDA and SQIVND (reference sequence). The CDR3 nucleotides read TGTGCCAGTAGTCCAGGACAGGGACCCGGGGAGCTGTTTTTT. Residues: CASSPGQGPGELFF. Together with reference TRBV19 and TRBJ2-2, the CDR3 gives the full variable domain: DGGITQSPKYLFRKEGQNVTLSCEQNLNHDAMYWYRQDPGQGLRLIYYSQIVNDFQKGDIAEGYSVSREKKESFPLTVTSAQKNPTAFYLCASSPGQGPGELFFGEGSRLTVL.

The genes are TRBV12-2 and TRBJ2-7; the table's TRBD1 call for D was not verified on the DNA. TRBV12-2 is annotated as a pseudogene. The CDR3 consists of 14 residues. The CDR3 DNA follows: TGTGCAAGTCGCTTGAAACAGACCACCTACGAGCAGTACTTC. Its translation is CASRLKQTTYEQYF.

The chain is built from TRBV6-1 and TRBJ2-2, with D possibly TRBD2 on 5 matching bases. V lost 3 bases, J lost 0 bases, and 11 bases lay in between. This CDR3 is built from 16 residues. The germline V gene has CDR1 MNHNS and CDR2 SASEGT. The CDR3 DNA sequence: TGTGCCAGCAGTGATCAAGGGAGAGCGAACACCGGGGAGCTGTTTTTT. It specifies CASSDQGRANTGELFF.

The V gene is TRBV5-1, the J gene TRBJ1-6; 7 bases line up with TRBD1. CDR3 length: 15 amino acids. CDR1 and CDR2 from the germline V gene are SGHRS and YFSETQ. Germline trimming cut 2 bases from V and 14 bases from J; bases unmatched to any gene: 13. Here the CDR3 reads CASSLAGTAAVTLHF. The CDR3 DNA reads TGCGCCAGCAGCTTAGCCGGGACAGCGGCCGTCACCCTCCACTTT.

The V gene is TRBV9, the J gene TRBJ2-3, with 9 bases aligning to TRBD1. V lost 4 bases to trimming and J lost 6 bases; unmatched junction nucleotides: 9. CDR3 length: 15 amino acids. Germline V gene sequence: CDR1 SGDLS, CDR2 YYNGEE. The CDR3 nucleotides are TGTGCCAGCAGCATTTGGGACAGGGCGACGGATACGCAGTATTTT. This translates into CASSIWDRATDTQYF.

The chain carries TRBV29-1 and TRBJ2-3, with 10 nucleotides matching TRBD1. V lost 6 bases to trimming and J lost 7 bases; unmatched junction nucleotides: 7. Germline V gene lookup returns CDR1 SQVTM and CDR2 ANQGSEA. The CDR3 contains 13 residues. For the CDR3, the DNA is TGCAGCGTGAGCCGGGACAGGGGATATACGCAGTATTTT. The encoded protein is CSVSRDRGYTQYF.

This chain joins TRBV6-5 and TRBJ2-3; the match to TRBD1 covers 8 bases. Looked up from germline, CDR1 is MNHEY and CDR2 is SVGAGI. V shed 10 bases and J 3 bases; nucleotides not matched to a gene: 6. This CDR3 has 13 residues. The CDR3 reads CATRTGWTDTQYF. The CDR3 region has the DNA TGTGCCACCCGGACAGGGTGGACAGATACGCAGTATTTT.